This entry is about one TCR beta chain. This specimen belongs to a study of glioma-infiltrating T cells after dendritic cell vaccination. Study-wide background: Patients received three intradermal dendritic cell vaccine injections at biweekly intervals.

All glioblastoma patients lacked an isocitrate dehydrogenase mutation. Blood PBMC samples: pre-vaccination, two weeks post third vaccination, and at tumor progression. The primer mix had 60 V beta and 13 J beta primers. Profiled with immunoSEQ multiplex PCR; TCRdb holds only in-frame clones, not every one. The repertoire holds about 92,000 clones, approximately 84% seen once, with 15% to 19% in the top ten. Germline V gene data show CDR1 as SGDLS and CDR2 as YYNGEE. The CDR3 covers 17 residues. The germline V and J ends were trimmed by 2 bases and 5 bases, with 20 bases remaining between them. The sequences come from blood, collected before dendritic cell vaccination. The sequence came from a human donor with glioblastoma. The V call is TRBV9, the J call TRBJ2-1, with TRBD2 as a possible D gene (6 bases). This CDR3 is CASSVSSPGLGNNEQFF. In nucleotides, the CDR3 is TGTGCCAGCAGCGTGAGTTCTCCGGGACTGGGGAACAATGAGCAGTTCTTC.